These T cell receptor beta chains were read from a single sample in a study of monozygotic twins with inflammatory bowel disease. TCRdb reprocessed the 5' RACE reads and stores each CDR3 protein as one record, lacking DNA. This repertoire comprises 150,000 to 200,000 distinct CDR3 sequences; its ten largest clones make up roughly 7.4%. The specimen sequenced was blood. These receptors all stem from a human donor with ulcerative colitis or Crohn's disease, or a healthy co-twin of an affected twin (not recorded which). Each CDR3 is given with its conserved first and last residue. Fields, in order: V gene, J gene, CDR3 protein.

TRBV7-6,TRBJ2-3,CASSFGQDFTDTQYF
TRBV15,TRBJ2-1,CATSRVSGPYNEQFF
TRBV20-1,TRBJ1-1,CSASNDRGRMNTEAFF
TRBV6-6,TRBJ1-6,CASSSTGYSPLHF
TRBV18,TRBJ1-5,CASSPGGGQPQHF
TRBV27,TRBJ1-1,CASSLPGLRDTEAFF
TRBV5-1,TRBJ1-2,CASGQKSKGTYGYTF
TRBV20-1,TRBJ1-2,CSASTLTANYGYTF
TRBV5-1,TRBJ2-5,CASSYQGGEETQYF
TRBV20-1,TRBJ2-5,CSAAVVSGGAETQYF
TRBV12-3/TRBV12-4,TRBJ1-1,CASSILGVNTEAFF
TRBV27,TRBJ2-7,CASGRRAGMAFYEQYF
TRBV20-1,TRBJ1-5,CSARDRTGGPPSNQPQHF
TRBV10-3,TRBJ1-1,CAISEGQGRNTEAFF
TRBV30,TRBJ1-6,CAWSEDSANSPLHF
TRBV29-1,TRBJ2-1,CSVESPVTQGNEQFF
TRBV7-6,TRBJ1-2,CASSPQPPADGYTF